This is a list of T cell receptor beta chains from one sample in a study of blood T cell repertoires in COVID-19. Produced via immunoSEQ multiplex PCR; TCRdb's table is partial and in-frame only. This sample has a few hundred thousand clones, with approximately 90% found just once. Material for sequencing was PBMCs or T cells enriched from blood (not recorded which). These receptors were obtained from a human donor in a cohort exposed to, infected with or recovered from COVID-19 (not recorded which). The donor label of this sample is uncertain. Each CDR3 is given with its conserved first and last residue. A D gene is named only where the DNA matches it firmly. Some rows mark clone size as missing; the rest say once, few, many or name a class of expanded clone.

abundance: NA
d_gene: NA
j_gene: TRBJ2-5
len: 11
v_gene: TRBV2
CDR3aa: CASSPQETQYF
CDR3nt: TGTGCCAGCAGTCCTCAAGAGACCCAGTACTTC

abundance: NA
d_gene: TRBD1
j_gene: TRBJ1-4
len: 12
v_gene: TRBV30
CDR3aa: CAWSGTDEKLFF
CDR3nt: TGTGCCTGGTCAGGGACAGATGAAAAACTGTTTTTT

abundance: NA
d_gene: TRBD1
j_gene: TRBJ2-7
len: 18
v_gene: TRBV7-9
CDR3aa: CASSPTGGGSRDSHEQYF
CDR3nt: TGTGCCAGCAGCCCAACCGGAGGTGGGAGCCGGGACAGCCACGAGCAGTACTTC

abundance: NA
d_gene: NA
j_gene: TRBJ2-2
len: 13
v_gene: TRBV6-5
CDR3aa: CASRTYGTGELFF
CDR3nt: TGTGCCAGCAGGACCTACGGGACCGGGGAGCTGTTTTTT

abundance: NA
d_gene: NA
j_gene: TRBJ1-2
len: 13
v_gene: TRBV7-9
CDR3aa: CASSLPEENGYTF
CDR3nt: TGTGCCAGCAGCTTACCGGAGGAGAATGGCTACACCTTC

abundance: few
d_gene: NA
j_gene: TRBJ2-1
len: 15
v_gene: TRBV5-1
CDR3aa: CASSLGTSSYNEQFF
CDR3nt: TGCGCCAGCAGCTTGGGAACAAGCTCCTACAATGAGCAGTTCTTC

abundance: NA
d_gene: NA
j_gene: TRBJ1-2
len: 15
v_gene: TRBV19
CDR3aa: CASSAHRASNYGYTF
CDR3nt: TGTGCCAGTAGTGCTCACAGGGCCTCTAACTATGGCTACACCTTC

abundance: NA
d_gene: NA
j_gene: TRBJ1-2
len: 13
v_gene: TRBV6-5
CDR3aa: CASSSSRGYGYTF
CDR3nt: TGTGCCAGCAGCTCGTCCCGGGGCTATGGCTACACCTTC

abundance: NA
d_gene: TRBD1
j_gene: TRBJ2-7
len: 15
v_gene: TRBV6-6
CDR3aa: CASSWGPGQGYEQYF
CDR3nt: TGTGCCAGCAGCTGGGGACCGGGACAGGGGTACGAGCAGTACTTC

abundance: NA
d_gene: NA
j_gene: TRBJ2-6
len: 16
v_gene: TRBV3-1/TRBV3-2
CDR3aa: CASASQGWVGANVLTF
CDR3nt: TGTGCCAGCGCCTCACAGGGTTGGGTAGGGGCCAACGTCCTGACTTTC

abundance: NA
d_gene: TRBD2
j_gene: TRBJ2-4
len: 17
v_gene: TRBV10-1
CDR3aa: CASSEFLLAGGLNIQYF
CDR3nt: TGCGCCAGCAGTGAGTTTCTCCTAGCGGGGGGTCTAAACATTCAGTACTTC

abundance: NA
d_gene: NA
j_gene: TRBJ1-2
len: 14
v_gene: TRBV7-2
CDR3aa: CASSRGGKNYGYTF
CDR3nt: TGTGCCAGCAGCCGGGGAGGGAAAAACTATGGCTACACCTTC

abundance: NA
d_gene: TRBD1
j_gene: TRBJ2-3
len: 16
v_gene: TRBV7-6
CDR3aa: CASSLGRGQGGDTQYF
CDR3nt: TGTGCCAGCAGCTTAGGGCGGGGACAGGGCGGAGATACGCAGTATTTT

abundance: NA
d_gene: TRBD2
j_gene: TRBJ2-5
len: 15
v_gene: TRBV6-5
CDR3aa: CASSRTSGAQETQYF
CDR3nt: TGTGCCAGCAGTCGGACTAGCGGGGCGCAAGAGACCCAGTACTTC

abundance: NA
d_gene: NA
j_gene: TRBJ2-5
len: 13
v_gene: TRBV7-2
CDR3aa: CASTQRGGETQYF
CDR3nt: TGTGCCAGCACCCAAAGGGGCGGCGAGACCCAGTACTTC

abundance: NA
d_gene: TRBD1
j_gene: TRBJ2-5
len: 14
v_gene: TRBV5-6
CDR3aa: CASSSDRETTVQYF
CDR3nt: TGTGCCAGCAGCTCAGACAGGGAGACCACGGTCCAGTACTTC

abundance: NA
d_gene: NA
j_gene: TRBJ1-5
len: 11
v_gene: TRBV28
CDR3aa: CASTDYQPQHF
CDR3nt: TGTGCCAGCACGGACTATCAGCCCCAGCATTTT

abundance: NA
d_gene: NA
j_gene: TRBJ1-3
len: 15
v_gene: TRBV7-9
CDR3aa: CASSDSDLGGNTIYF
CDR3nt: TGTGCCAGCAGCGACAGCGACCTAGGGGGAAACACCATATATTTT

abundance: NA
d_gene: NA
j_gene: TRBJ1-3
len: 14
v_gene: TRBV2
CDR3aa: CASIAESTSNTIYF
CDR3nt: TGTGCCAGCATTGCGGAGAGTACTTCAAACACCATATATTTT

abundance: NA
d_gene: TRBD1
j_gene: TRBJ1-4
len: 13
v_gene: TRBV19
CDR3aa: CASRTGVYEKLFF
CDR3nt: TGTGCCAGCCGGACAGGGGTATATGAAAAACTGTTTTTT

abundance: NA
d_gene: TRBD1
j_gene: TRBJ1-1
len: 15
v_gene: TRBV7-2
CDR3aa: CASSPTPTGGTEAFF
CDR3nt: TGTGCCAGCAGCCCCACCCCCACAGGGGGCACTGAAGCTTTCTTT

abundance: NA
d_gene: TRBD1
j_gene: TRBJ1-1
len: 14
v_gene: TRBV6-5
CDR3aa: CASSQYGTVTEAFF
CDR3nt: TGTGCCAGCAGTCAATACGGGACAGTCACTGAAGCTTTCTTT

abundance: NA
d_gene: TRBD1
j_gene: TRBJ1-4
len: 15
v_gene: TRBV25-1
CDR3aa: CASSEWLDRDEKLFF
CDR3nt: TGTGCCAGCAGTGAATGGCTGGACAGGGATGAAAAACTGTTTTTT

abundance: NA
d_gene: TRBD1
j_gene: TRBJ1-1
len: 12
v_gene: TRBV30
CDR3aa: CAWTRQGGAAFF
CDR3nt: TGTGCCTGGACCAGACAAGGGGGCGCGGCTTTCTTT

abundance: NA
d_gene: TRBD2
j_gene: TRBJ2-2
len: 18
v_gene: TRBV3-1/TRBV3-2
CDR3aa: CASSPGTSGGPNTGELFF
CDR3nt: TGTGCCAGCAGCCCCGGGACTAGCGGGGGCCCGAACACCGGGGAGCTGTTTTTT

abundance: NA
d_gene: NA
j_gene: TRBJ2-2
len: 14
v_gene: TRBV9
CDR3aa: CASSVGFQIGELFF
CDR3nt: TGTGCCAGCAGCGTAGGGTTCCAGATCGGGGAGCTGTTTTTT

abundance: NA
d_gene: NA
j_gene: TRBJ2-1
len: 12
v_gene: TRBV6-6
CDR3aa: CASSGGLSEQFF
CDR3nt: TGTGCCAGCAGTGGTGGACTTTCGGAGCAGTTCTTC

abundance: NA
d_gene: NA
j_gene: TRBJ1-1
len: 12
v_gene: TRBV30
CDR3aa: CAWSASGTEAFF
CDR3nt: TGTGCCTGGAGTGCTTCGGGGACAGAAGCTTTCTTT

abundance: few
d_gene: NA
j_gene: TRBJ2-5
len: 14
v_gene: TRBV18
CDR3aa: CASSPGARTETQYF
CDR3nt: TGTGCCAGCTCACCGGGCGCGCGTACGGAGACCCAGTACTTC

abundance: NA
d_gene: TRBD1
j_gene: TRBJ1-2
len: 18
v_gene: TRBV7-9
CDR3aa: CASSLATLRTGTGYGYTF
CDR3nt: TGTGCCAGCAGCTTAGCCACACTAAGGACAGGGACAGGCTATGGCTACACCTTC

abundance: NA
d_gene: NA
j_gene: TRBJ1-2
len: 15
v_gene: TRBV4-2
CDR3aa: CASSQVAGEGYGYTF
CDR3nt: TGTGCCAGCAGCCAAGTTGCAGGGGAGGGCTATGGCTACACCTTC

abundance: NA
d_gene: TRBD2
j_gene: TRBJ2-5
len: 15
v_gene: TRBV14
CDR3aa: CASSQVAGYQETQYF
CDR3nt: TGTGCCAGCAGCCAAGTAGCGGGGTACCAAGAGACCCAGTACTTC

abundance: NA
d_gene: NA
j_gene: TRBJ1-2
len: 12
v_gene: TRBV10-3
CDR3aa: CAIGSGNDGYTF
CDR3nt: TGTGCCATCGGGTCAGGAAATGATGGCTACACCTTC

abundance: NA
d_gene: NA
j_gene: TRBJ1-5
len: 13
v_gene: TRBV7-9
CDR3aa: CASSLGRSASQHF
CDR3nt: TGTGCCAGCAGCTTAGGCAGATCAGCGTCCCAGCATTTT

abundance: NA
d_gene: NA
j_gene: TRBJ1-1
len: 14
v_gene: TRBV30
CDR3aa: CAWSAASGRTEAFF
CDR3nt: TGTGCCTGGAGTGCCGCCTCTGGGAGGACTGAAGCTTTCTTT

abundance: once
d_gene: NA
j_gene: TRBJ1-1
len: 13
v_gene: TRBV11-2
CDR3aa: CASSLAGASKAFF
CDR3nt: TGTGCCAGCAGCTTAGCAGGGGCTAGTAAAGCTTTCTTT

abundance: NA
d_gene: NA
j_gene: TRBJ1-5
len: 14
v_gene: TRBV18
CDR3aa: CASSANRNDQPQHF
CDR3nt: TGTGCCAGCTCAGCGAACAGAAACGATCAGCCCCAGCATTTT

abundance: NA
d_gene: TRBD2
j_gene: TRBJ2-5
len: 16
v_gene: TRBV4-1
CDR3aa: CASSQLGTTFQETQYF
CDR3nt: TGCGCCAGCAGCCAATTAGGGACTACCTTCCAAGAGACCCAGTACTTC

abundance: NA
d_gene: NA
j_gene: TRBJ2-3
len: 13
v_gene: TRBV24-1
CDR3aa: CATSRQGVDTQYF
CDR3nt: TGTGCCACCAGTCGCCAGGGCGTAGATACGCAGTATTTT

abundance: once
d_gene: TRBD1
j_gene: TRBJ1-2
len: 13
v_gene: TRBV19
CDR3aa: CASDRGGNYGYTF
CDR3nt: TGTGCCAGTGACAGGGGCGGGAACTATGGCTACACCTTC

abundance: NA
d_gene: NA
j_gene: TRBJ1-4
len: 17
v_gene: TRBV7-8
CDR3aa: CASSSREPGHQREKLFF
CDR3nt: TGTGCCAGCAGCTCCCGAGAACCGGGACACCAGAGAGAAAAACTGTTTTTT

abundance: NA
d_gene: NA
j_gene: TRBJ1-4
len: 14
v_gene: TRBV7-9
CDR3aa: CASSLGGGDEKLFF
CDR3nt: TGTGCCAGCAGCTTAGGAGGGGGTGATGAAAAACTGTTTTTT

abundance: NA
d_gene: NA
j_gene: TRBJ1-1
len: 14
v_gene: TRBV2
CDR3aa: CASIWTVSNTEAFF
CDR3nt: TGTGCCAGCATTTGGACAGTGTCAAACACTGAAGCTTTCTTT

abundance: NA
d_gene: TRBD1
j_gene: TRBJ2-1
len: 15
v_gene: TRBV6-5
CDR3aa: CASSPTGGTYNEQFF
CDR3nt: TGTGCCAGCAGCCCGACAGGGGGCACCTACAATGAGCAGTTCTTC

abundance: NA
d_gene: TRBD1
j_gene: TRBJ2-5
len: 14
v_gene: TRBV19
CDR3aa: CASSKGQVGETQYF
CDR3nt: TGTGCCAGTAGTAAGGGACAGGTGGGGGAGACCCAGTACTTC

abundance: NA
d_gene: NA
j_gene: TRBJ1-1
len: 13
v_gene: TRBV6-2/TRBV6-3
CDR3aa: CASSRTYNTEAFF
CDR3nt: TGTGCCAGCAGCCGAACTTATAACACTGAAGCTTTCTTT

abundance: NA
d_gene: NA
j_gene: TRBJ1-4
len: 14
v_gene: TRBV6-5
CDR3aa: CASSQTRTNEKLFF
CDR3nt: TGTGCCAGCAGCCAGACTCGAACTAATGAAAAACTGTTTTTT

abundance: NA
d_gene: TRBD2
j_gene: TRBJ2-1
len: 19
v_gene: TRBV5-1
CDR3aa: CASSAFTSGGLSSYNEQFF
CDR3nt: TGCGCCAGCAGCGCATTCACTAGCGGGGGTTTAAGCTCCTACAATGAGCAGTTCTTC

abundance: NA
d_gene: NA
j_gene: TRBJ2-7
len: 14
v_gene: TRBV6-4
CDR3aa: CASSDSNRQYEQYF
CDR3nt: TGTGCCAGCAGTGACTCGAACAGACAGTACGAGCAGTACTTC

abundance: NA
d_gene: NA
j_gene: TRBJ2-7
len: 14
v_gene: TRBV18
CDR3aa: CASSLLEVPYEQYF
CDR3nt: TGTGCCAGCTCACTTTTAGAGGTCCCCTACGAGCAGTACTTC

abundance: NA
d_gene: NA
j_gene: TRBJ1-1
len: 14
v_gene: TRBV15
CDR3aa: CATSNGEGNTEAFF
CDR3nt: TGTGCCACCAGCAACGGGGAGGGGAACACTGAAGCTTTCTTT

abundance: NA
d_gene: NA
j_gene: TRBJ1-1
len: 13
v_gene: TRBV12-3/TRBV12-4
CDR3aa: CASSLVMNTEAFF
CDR3nt: TGTGCCAGCAGTTTAGTAATGAACACTGAAGCTTTCTTT

abundance: NA
d_gene: NA
j_gene: TRBJ1-4
len: 14
v_gene: TRBV5-4
CDR3aa: CASSTGQRNEKLFF
CDR3nt: TGTGCCAGCAGCACTGGACAGCGCAATGAAAAACTGTTTTTT

abundance: NA
d_gene: TRBD2
j_gene: TRBJ2-4
len: 16
v_gene: TRBV2
CDR3aa: CASRSLLAGGRNIQYF
CDR3nt: TGTGCCAGCAGGTCATTACTAGCGGGGGGTAGAAACATTCAGTACTTC

abundance: few
d_gene: NA
j_gene: TRBJ2-3
len: 13
v_gene: TRBV28
CDR3aa: CASSRAGADTQYF
CDR3nt: TGTGCCAGCAGCAGGGCAGGGGCAGATACGCAGTATTTT